This section outlines one T cell receptor (beta chain) sequence together with its context. Patients who underwent sequencing had shown CD8+CD57+ cell expansion by flow cytometry. Patients had not yet gotten any therapy when their blood was taken for sampling. The sample originates from a study of CD8+CD57+ T cells in acquired aplastic anemia. As for the study in general: Mean yield of DNA from sorted CD4+ and CD8+ cells was around 3 ug.

Genomic DNA was employed as the template in profiling TCR beta VDJ and CDR3. TCRdb fed the reads into MiXCR, producing one record per CDR3 protein. This sample has some 140,000 distinct CDR3 sequences; about 52% occur once, and the top ten carry roughly 12%. With 9 bases removed from V and 5 bases from J, the gap between germline ends came to 14 bases. The length of the CDR3 is 14 residues. The germline V gene has CDR1 ENHRY and CDR2 SYGVKD. Input material: sorted CD4+, CD8+, or CD8+CD57+ T cells (not recorded which) from PBMCs. This clonotype originated in a human donor with aplastic anemia. The chain combines TRBV10-3 with TRBJ1-6; weak D call: TRBD1 (6 bases). The CDR3 spells CAIRGQGHNSPLHF. In DNA form, the CDR3 reads TGTGCCATTCGCGGGCAGGGGCATAATTCACCCCTCCACTTT.